One and the same sample provided the 32 T cell receptor beta chains below, sequenced in a study of cytomegalovirus exposure and HLA in healthy donors. PCR was performed using 60 Vbeta and 13 Jbeta primers. TCRdb's table, derived via immunoSEQ multiplex PCR, lists solely in-frame clones and lacks some. Among 200,000 to 250,000 clones listed, 70% to 85% were seen once. Material for sequencing was PBMCs. These receptor sequences come from a man in his fifties in good health and CMV-seronegative.

This clone was counted between two and nine times. This chain uses TRBV28 with TRBJ2-1; D not resolved. Trimming pared 8 bases from V and 8 bases from J, leaving 16 bases between. The length of the CDR3 is 13 residues. Germline V gene sequence: CDR1 MDHEN, CDR2 SYDVKM. CDR3 region: CASLGRNQDEQFF. DNA for the CDR3: TGTGCCAGCCTCGGCAGGAATCAAGATGAGCAGTTCTTC.

There are a few counts of this clone. The chain combines TRBV4-2 with TRBJ2-7; a possible D gene is TRBD2 (5 bases). Germline CDR1 reads LGHNA; CDR2 reads YNFKEQ. The CDR3 extends over 15 amino acids. V lost 0 bases to trimming and J lost 2 bases, with 11 bases between them. CDR3 in DNA: TGTGCCAGCAGCCAAGAGGCTAGCAGGACCTACGAGCAGTACTTC. Amino acid sequence: CASSQEASRTYEQYF.

The chain uses TRBV27 and TRBJ2-7, with D tentatively TRBD1 (5 bases). This CDR3 region has 12 residues. CDR1 and CDR2 from the germline V gene are MNHEY and SMNVEV (reference sequence). V shed 5 bases and J shed 3 bases, with 8 bases lying between them. CDR3 sequence reads: CASSSTGYEQYF. In DNA, the CDR3 is TGTGCCAGCAGTAGCACAGGCTACGAGCAGTACTTC.

This clone was detected only once. The rearrangement uses TRBV7-8 and TRBJ2-1; 8 nucleotides agree with TRBD1. V dropped 5 bases and J dropped 4; count of bases not matched to a gene: 7. The CDR3 extends over 15 amino acids. CDR1 SGHVS and CDR2 FQNEAQ come from the germline V gene. The CDR3 loop is CASSVQGGHYNEQFF. DNA for the CDR3: TGTGCCAGCAGCGTACAGGGGGGACATTACAATGAGCAGTTCTTC.

This chain links TRBV6-5 with TRBJ2-3; D may be TRBD1 (6 bases). Deletions cut 6 bases from V and 3 bases from J, with 16 bases between. Germline V gives CDR1 MNHEY, CDR2 SVGAGI. The CDR3 is made up of 15 amino acids. CDR3 residues: CASRQGLAVTDTQYF. For the CDR3, the DNA is TGTGCCAGCAGGCAGGGGCTAGCAGTAACAGATACGCAGTATTTT.

The V gene is TRBV7-9, the J gene TRBJ2-5; D gene unclear. The last part of the DNA fits TRBJ2-7 better; the J call may be wrong. This CDR3 region has 14 residues. The germline gives CDR1 SEHNR, CDR2 FQNEAQ (reference sequence). The CDR3 is CASSLDLNPYEQYF. The CDR3 nucleotides read TGTGCCAGCAGCTTAGACTTAAACCCCTACGAGCAGTACTTC.

The V gene is TRBV5-4, the J gene TRBJ2-1; a weak D match, TRBD1 (6 bases). V lost 3 bases to trimming and J lost 1 base, with 8 bases between them. Germline loops: CDR1 SGHNT, CDR2 YYREEE (reference sequence). CDR3 length: 14 residues. The CDR3 is CASSSTGSYNEQFF. In DNA form, the CDR3 reads TGTGCCAGCAGCTCAACAGGGTCCTACAATGAGCAGTTCTTC.

The chain is built from TRBV2 and TRBJ2-1; TRBD1 matches 11 bases. Per the germline V gene, CDR1 is SNHLY and CDR2 is FYNNEI. The CDR3 covers 16 residues. Germline trimming cut 5 bases from V and 4 bases from J; bases unmatched to any gene: 7. The DNA of the CDR3 is TGTGCCAGCAGTCCAACGGACAGGGGGCTTTACAATGAGCAGTTCTTC. Encoded protein: CASSPTDRGLYNEQFF.

This clone was seen more than once but under ten times. The rearrangement links TRBV28 to TRBJ1-1; D is unclear. CDR1 and CDR2 from the germline V gene are MDHEN and SYDVKM. This CDR3 contains 13 residues. The ends were cut back, 7 bases at V and 3 bases at J, with 12 bases in the middle. The CDR3 here is CASTATGYTEAFF. CDR3 nucleotide sequence: TGTGCCAGCACCGCGACGGGGTACACTGAAGCTTTCTTT.

The chain joins TRBV7-9 to TRBJ1-1, with TRBD1 identical over 8 bases. Per germline, CDR1 SEHNR and CDR2 FQNEAQ (reference sequence). The CDR3 has 14 residues. V dropped 3 bases and J dropped 5; count of bases not matched to a gene: 5. The CDR3 bases are TGTGCCAGCAGCTTTACAGGGGGATATACTGAAGCTTTCTTT. Its translation: CASSFTGGYTEAFF.

The chain uses TRBV30 and TRBJ1-4; D is undetermined. The CDR3 spans 12 residues. Trimming stripped 0 bases from V and 5 bases from J, with 4 bases between. Per germline, CDR1 GTSNPN and CDR2 SVGIG (reference sequence). The CDR3 here is CAWSVQNEKLFF. In nucleotides, the CDR3 is TGTGCCTGGAGTGTACAAAATGAAAAACTGTTTTTT.

The rearrangement joins TRBV28 to TRBJ2-1; D is perhaps TRBD2 (5 bases). The CDR3 totals 15 residues. Trimming took 6 bases from V and 2 from J, leaving 14 bases between them. From germline, CDR1 is MDHEN and CDR2 SYDVKM. The CDR3 region is CASSLPRGTYNEQFF. The CDR3 region has the DNA TGTGCCAGCAGCCTCCCGAGAGGGACCTACAATGAGCAGTTCTTC.

The chain combines TRBV28 with TRBJ2-7; TRBD2 matches at 7 bases. The CDR3 consists of 16 residues. The V gene's germline CDR1 is MDHEN and CDR2 SYDVKM. Trimming cost V 7 bases and J 2 bases; bases outside gene matches: 14. The CDR3 region is CASTDPSSGGAYEQYF. Here the CDR3 DNA reads TGTGCCAGCACCGACCCCTCTAGCGGAGGAGCCTACGAGCAGTACTTC. The whole variable domain, remainder taken from reference TRBV28 and TRBJ2-7, is DVKVTQSSRYLVKRTGEKVFLECVQDMDHENMFWYRQDPGLGLRLIYFSYDVKMKEKGDIPEGYSVSREKKERFSLILESASTNQTSMYLCASTDPSSGGAYEQYFGPGTRLTVT.

The chain combines TRBV15 with TRBJ2-5, with TRBD2 identical over 7 bases. This CDR3 comprises 13 residues. The junction had 7 bases not matched to a gene; V was cut back by 8 bases and J by 4 bases. From germline, CDR1 is LNHNV and CDR2 YYDKDF (reference sequence). The CDR3, as DNA: TGTGCCACCGAGGTAGCGGGTGGAGAGACCCAGTACTTC. Residues: CATEVAGGETQYF. The full variable domain, its missing parts supplied by reference TRBV15 and TRBJ2-5, is DAMVIQNPRYQVTQFGKPVTLSCSQTLNHNVMYWYQQKSSQAPKLLFHYYDKDFNNEADTPDNFQSRRPNTSFCFLDIRSPGLGDTAMYLCATEVAGGETQYFGPGTRLLVL.

The chain carries TRBV18 and TRBJ1-2; TRBD1 agrees at 9 bases. This CDR3 is 16 amino acids long. CDR1 and CDR2 (germline): KGHSH, LQKENI. The junction had 4 bases not matched to a gene; V was cut back by 0 bases and J by 2 bases. The CDR3 nucleotides read TGTGCCAGCTCACCACCCCGGGACAGGGCGAACTATGGCTACACCTTC. Its translation: CASSPPRDRANYGYTF.

The chain combines TRBV6-1 with TRBJ1-6; D gene uncertain. The V end lost 0 bases, the J end lost 7 bases, and 13 bases lay between the germline ends. The CDR3 runs 16 residues. Per the germline V gene, CDR1 is MNHNS and CDR2 is SASEGT. The CDR3: CASSEALTDKNSPLHF. CDR3 DNA sequence: TGTGCCAGCAGTGAAGCATTAACAGACAAGAATTCACCCCTCCACTTT.

This clone was recorded once. The chain combines TRBV30 with TRBJ1-1; TRBD1 matches at 10 bases. There are 16 residues in the CDR3. In germline, CDR1 is GTSNPN, CDR2 SVGIG (reference sequence). Trimming cost V 3 bases and J 1 base; bases outside gene matches: 8. CDR3 DNA: TGTGCCTGGAGGGGCACCGGGACAGGGGAGAACACTGAAGCTTTCTTT. Translating gives CAWRGTGTGENTEAFF.

The J gene is TRBJ2-7, the V gene TRBV28; TRBD1 matches at 11 bases. The junction had 11 bases not matched to a gene; V was cut back by 6 bases and J by 7 bases. The germline CDR1 and CDR2 sequences are MDHEN and SYDVKM. The length of the CDR3 is 15 residues. The CDR3 loop reads CASSPPRTGGKEQYF. The CDR3 nucleotides are TGTGCCAGCAGCCCACCACGGACAGGGGGCAAGGAGCAGTACTTC.

This chain uses TRBV10-2 with TRBJ2-5; D may be TRBD1 (6 bases). The length of the CDR3 is 13 residues. Germline V gene data show CDR1 as WSHSY and CDR2 as SAAADI. V was trimmed by 3 bases and J by 3 bases, leaving 8 bases between them. The CDR3 reads CASSEGGEETQYF. As DNA, the CDR3 is TGCGCCAGCAGTGAAGGGGGAGAAGAGACCCAGTACTTC.

The chain employs TRBV11-2 and TRBJ2-7; possibly TRBD1 for D (6 bases). The CDR3 contains 13 residues. Germline V gene data show CDR1 as SGHAT and CDR2 as FQNNGV. The V gene lost 4 bases and the J gene lost 3 bases, with 10 bases spanning the gap. The CDR3 bases are TGTGCCAGCAGCTCAGGGACACGCTACGAGCAGTACTTC. It yields the protein CASSSGTRYEQYF.

This clone was seen repeatedly, ten times or more. This chain joins TRBV19 and TRBJ2-7, with D maybe TRBD2 (6 bases). The CDR3 has 13 residues. The V gene lost 3 bases and the J gene lost 6 bases, with 12 bases spanning the gap. The germline CDR1 and CDR2 sequences are LNHDA and SQIVND (reference sequence). In nucleotides, the CDR3 is TGTGCCAGTAGTATTGACAAGGGAGGCGAGCAGTACTTC. Protein sequence: CASSIDKGGEQYF.

V and J are TRBV5-1 and TRBJ2-2; 10 bases fit TRBD2. Trimming took 6 bases from V and 6 from J; bases not matched to a gene: 5. From germline, CDR1 is SGHRS and CDR2 YFSETQ. There are 14 residues in the CDR3. The chain's CDR3 is CASNQREGPGELFF. The CDR3 bases are TGCGCCAGCAACCAGCGGGAGGGCCCCGGGGAGCTGTTTTTT.

Comments on this clone: The sample contains more than one DNA sequence encoding this CDR3. The chain carries TRBV18 and TRBJ2-7; 8 bases fit TRBD2. V shed 0 bases and J 0 bases; nucleotides not matched to a gene: 4. Germline CDR1 and CDR2: KGHSH and LQKENI. The CDR3 is 16 amino acids. CDR3 DNA sequence: TGTGCCAGCTCACCACCGGTGGCGGGGGGCTCCTACGAGCAGTACTTC. Translation: CASSPPVAGGSYEQYF.

This clone has just one count. This chain uses TRBV6-6 with TRBJ1-3, with D possibly being TRBD1 (6 bases). V was pared by 0 bases and J by 4 bases, with 13 bases between. Germline values: CDR1 MNHNY, CDR2 SVGAGI (reference sequence). The length of the CDR3 is 16 residues. CDR3: CASSYSNRGSGNTIYF. DNA of the CDR3: TGTGCCAGCAGTTACTCGAATAGGGGGTCCGGAAACACCATATATTTT.

The chain has TRBV18 and TRBJ2-6; D is possibly TRBD1 (5 bases). Trimming shortened V by 0 bases and J by 2 bases, and 5 bases separated the two germline ends. Looked up from germline, CDR1 is KGHSH and CDR2 is LQKENI. CDR3 length: 15 amino acids. CDR3 in DNA: TGTGCCAGCTCACCACCAGGGGCTGGGGCCAACGTCCTGACTTTC. As protein: CASSPPGAGANVLTF.

The chain carries TRBV5-1 and TRBJ2-2; TRBD1 is a possible D gene (5 bases). V lost 0 bases to trimming and J lost 8 bases, with 17 bases between them. The germline CDR1 and CDR2 sequences are SGHRS and YFSETQ. The CDR3 is 16 residues long. The CDR3 spells CASSLGRTTLVGELFF. DNA for the CDR3: TGCGCCAGCAGCTTGGGAAGGACAACTTTGGTTGGGGAGCTGTTTTTT.

CDR3 in DNA: TGTGCCACCAGCAAAGGCCCCTGGGGGGGCAATTCACCCCTCCACTTT. The encoded protein is CATSKGPWGGNSPLHF. The J gene is TRBJ1-6, the V gene TRBV15, with D possibly being TRBD1 (6 bases). Germline V gives CDR1 LNHNV, CDR2 YYDKDF (reference sequence). The CDR3 covers 16 residues. Trimming left V 4 bases short and J 7 bases short, with 17 bases between.

The chain has TRBV11-3 and TRBJ2-1, with 10 bases matching TRBD1. CDR1 SGHNT and CDR2 YENEEA come from the germline V gene. The CDR3 contains 14 residues. V was clipped by 5 bases and J by 10 bases; unmatched bases: 8. The CDR3 nucleotides read TGTGCCAGCAGCCCTCGACAGGGGGCGGGGGAGCAGTTCTTC. It yields the protein CASSPRQGAGEQFF. Filled out from reference TRBV11-3 and TRBJ2-1, the complete variable domain reads EAGVVQSPRYKIIEKKQPVAFWCNPISGHNTLYWYLQNLGQGPELLIRYENEEAVDDSQLPKDRFSAERLKGVDSTLKIQPAELGDSAVYLCASSPRQGAGEQFFGPGTRLTVL.

This clone occurred once. The chain has TRBV6-5 and TRBJ1-6, with a weak D call TRBD1 (6 bases). Looked up from germline, CDR1 is MNHEY and CDR2 is SVGAGI. The V gene lost 4 bases and the J gene lost 10 bases, with 17 bases spanning the gap. The CDR3 spans 15 residues. Written as DNA, the CDR3 is TGTGCCAGCAGTTTCCAAACAGGGACGGGGTCACCCCTCCACTTT. Translation: CASSFQTGTGSPLHF.

The sample holds a few counts of this clone. The gene calls are TRBV11-1 and TRBJ2-5, with D perhaps matching TRBD1 (6 bases). CDR3 length equals 14 residues. Trimming removed 4 bases at V and 5 bases at J, with 14 bases between. CDR1 SGHAT and CDR2 FQDESV come from the germline V gene (reference sequence). The CDR3 sequence is CASSSVQGGETQYF. The CDR3 nucleotides are TGTGCCAGCAGCTCGGTACAGGGCGGGGAGACCCAGTACTTC.

J is TRBJ2-2 and V is TRBV10-3; TRBD1 might be the D (6 bases). Germline V lookup: CDR1 ENHRY, CDR2 SYGVKD. There are 12 residues in the CDR3. Trimming cost V 6 bases and J 7 bases, with 9 bases left between them. CDR3 sequence (DNA): TGTGCCATCAGCAGGGGCGGCGGGGAGCTGTTTTTT. Residues: CAISRGGGELFF.

The V and J genes are TRBV28 and TRBJ2-3, with 8 bases that match TRBD2. With 3 bases clipped from V and 7 bases from J, the junction kept 9 bases outside the gene matches. This CDR3 has 15 residues. Germline V gene lookup returns CDR1 MDHEN and CDR2 SYDVKM. CDR3 residues: CASSFAGGPDYTQYF. The CDR3 nucleotides read TGTGCCAGCAGTTTTGCGGGAGGCCCCGATTATACGCAGTATTTT.